This T cell receptor beta chain was found in a study of blood T cell repertoires in COVID-19. Study-level background: PBMCs, B-cell-depleted T cells, or T cells were the source of the cDNA or gDNA that made up the material.

V shed 3 bases and J shed 2 bases, with 15 bases lying between them. CDR3 size: 16 residues. Germline V gene lookup returns CDR1 MNHNS and CDR2 SASEGT. Living in about two dozen US areas, the participants were between roughly 18 and 90 years of age. Two negative PCRs, clearance, or symptom resolution had been documented for recovered Cohort 3 donors. Sequencing was performed with immunoSEQ multiplex PCR; in TCRdb, only in-frame clones are kept and a portion is missing. The sample yields 200,000 to 250,000 clones, nearly 90% seen once. The chain is built from TRBV6-1 and TRBJ2-3; tentatively, D is TRBD2 (6 bases). The sequenced sample consisted of PBMCs or T cells enriched from blood (not recorded which). The origin of this receptor is a man aged 30 to 45 who had recovered from COVID-19. CDR3 coding DNA: TGTGCCAGCAGTGACGCCGGGACTTACGCCACAGATACGCAGTATTTT. Protein product: CASSDAGTYATDTQYF.